This T cell receptor (beta chain) stems from a study of T cells in Graves' hyperthyroidism and ophthalmopathy. The CDR3 loop spans 14 amino acids. Trimming took off 6 bases at V and 8 bases at J, with 17 bases between the two ends. What was amplified from RNA transcripts were TCR beta CDR3 regions. Primed by the HTBI set, a first-round RT-PCR was run on the TCR CDR3. TCRdb called the multiplex PCR reads again in MiXCR, with one record for every CDR3 protein. The table includes some 400,000 distinct CDR3 sequences, 13% detected once. Broader study findings: Blood also held most thyroid clonotypes expanded beyond 0.001.

The sample holds many counts of this clonotype. The antigen is undetermined. Material for sequencing was blood. The origin of this receptor is a man aged 30-40 years with Graves' hyperthyroidism that later progressed to Graves' ophthalmopathy. The rearrangement joins TRBV12-3 or TRBV12-4 to TRBJ1-3; no clear D. CDR3 DNA sequence: TGTGCCAGCAGCCTATCCCGGAGAGAAGACACCATATATTTT. Translation gives CASSLSRREDTIYF.